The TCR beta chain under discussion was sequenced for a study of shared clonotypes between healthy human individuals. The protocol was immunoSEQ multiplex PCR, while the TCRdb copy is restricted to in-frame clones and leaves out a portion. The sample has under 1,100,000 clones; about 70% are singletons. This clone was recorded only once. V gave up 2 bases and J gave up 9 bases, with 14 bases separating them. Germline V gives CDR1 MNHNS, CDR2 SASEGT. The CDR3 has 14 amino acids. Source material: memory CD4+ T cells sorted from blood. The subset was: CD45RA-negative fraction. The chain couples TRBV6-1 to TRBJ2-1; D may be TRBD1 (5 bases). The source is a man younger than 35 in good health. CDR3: CASSETAGIFEQFF. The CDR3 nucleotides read TGTGCCAGCAGTGAAACGGCAGGGATCTTTGAGCAGTTCTTC.